The next 24 T cell receptor beta chains were all read from a single sample in a study of blood T cell repertoires in COVID-19. Profiling relied on immunoSEQ multiplex PCR, and the TCRdb table lists in-frame clones only, not all of them. The sample shows approximately 250,000 clones, 70% to 90% of them seen only once. Sequencing was performed on PBMCs or T cells enriched from blood (not recorded which). The receptors shown here come from a woman aged 25 to 45 with acute COVID-19.

This chain joins TRBV28 and TRBJ2-3; D unclear. The CDR3 totals 11 residues. V was clipped by 3 bases and J by 6 bases, with 4 bases between them. CDR1 is MDHEN, CDR2 SYDVKM, per germline. The CDR3 coding sequence is TGTGCCAGCAGTTTGAGGGATACGCAGTATTTT. Protein: CASSLRDTQYF.

The gene calls are TRBV7-6 and TRBJ2-7; 12 nucleotides line up with TRBD2. Per the germline V gene, CDR1 is SGHVS and CDR2 is FNYEAQ. J was trimmed by 5 bases and V by 1 base; bases with no gene match: 3. The CDR3 is made up of 15 amino acids. The DNA for the CDR3 is TGTGCCAGCAGCTTAGGACTAGCGGGAGATCACGAGCAGTACTTC. Translated, it gives CASSLGLAGDHEQYF.

V gene TRBV18 combines with J gene TRBJ2-3, with 9 bases matching TRBD2. Unmatched junction bases numbered 7, after V lost 3 bases and J lost 6 bases. Germline V lookup: CDR1 KGHSH, CDR2 LQKENI. This CDR3 is 15 amino acids long. CDR3: CASSPRSGSGDTQYF. CDR3 sequence (DNA): TGTGCCAGCTCACCCCGTAGCGGGAGCGGCGATACGCAGTATTTT.

This chain connects TRBV7-3 to TRBJ1-1, with D hard to call. Per the germline V gene, CDR1 is SGHTA and CDR2 is FQGTGA. This CDR3 is built from 13 residues. V lost 5 bases and J 4 bases, leaving 11 bases between the germline ends. CDR3 coding DNA: TGTGCCAGCAGCCCCCTTGCAGGCACTGAAGCTTTCTTT. It specifies CASSPLAGTEAFF. The full variable domain, with the rest looked up from reference TRBV7-3 and TRBJ1-1, is GAGVSQTPSNKVTEKGKYVELRCDPISGHTALYWYRQSLGQGPEFLIYFQGTGAADDSGLPNDRFFAVRPEGSVSTLKIQRTERGDSAVYLCASSPLAGTEAFFGQGTRLTVV.

The chain combines TRBV19 with TRBJ2-7; perhaps TRBD2 as D (6 bases). The CDR3 runs 16 residues. Germline V lookup: CDR1 LNHDA, CDR2 SQIVND (reference sequence). Trimming removed 5 bases at V and 9 bases at J, with 26 bases between. CDR3: CASSEVGAGIGAGQYF. CDR3 nucleotides: TGTGCCAGTAGTGAGGTTGGCGCCGGAATCGGAGCGGGGCAGTACTTC.

J is TRBJ1-1 and V is TRBV19; the match to TRBD1 covers 8 bases. The junction had 16 bases not matched to a gene; V was cut back by 9 bases and J by 4 bases. CDR1 and CDR2 (germline): LNHDA, SQIVND (reference sequence). CDR3 length equals 16 residues. CDR3: CASRDYGQGAGTEAFF. CDR3 nucleotides: TGTGCCAGCAGAGACTATGGACAGGGCGCGGGCACTGAAGCTTTCTTT. Looking up the rest from reference TRBV19 and TRBJ1-1 gives the full variable domain: DGGITQSPKYLFRKEGQNVTLSCEQNLNHDAMYWYRQDPGQGLRLIYYSQIVNDFQKGDIAEGYSVSREKKESFPLTVTSAQKNPTAFYLCASRDYGQGAGTEAFFGQGTRLTVV.

The chain has TRBV3-1 (or the pseudogene TRBV3-2) and TRBJ2-1; D is possibly TRBD2 (6 bases). The V gene's germline CDR1 is LGHDT and CDR2 YNNKEL (reference sequence). The CDR3 is made up of 17 amino acids. V lost 3 bases and J 5 bases, leaving 20 bases between the germline ends. The CDR3 here is CASSQPRASEYHNEQFF. The CDR3 DNA follows: TGTGCCAGCAGCCAGCCCAGGGCTAGCGAATACCACAATGAGCAGTTCTTC.

This clone showed up just a few times. CDR3 amino acids: CASSLRSRTSFQTGELFF. CDR3 in DNA: TGTGCCAGCAGCTTAAGATCTAGGACTAGCTTCCAAACCGGGGAGCTGTTTTTT. V gene TRBV7-2 combines with J gene TRBJ2-2; 8 bases line up with TRBD2. CDR1 and CDR2 (germline): SGHTA, FQGNSA. The CDR3 totals 18 residues. V was pared by 2 bases and J by 5 bases, with 13 bases of the junction left unmatched.

J is TRBJ2-3 and V is TRBV27; the match to TRBD2 covers 8 bases. Per the germline V gene, CDR1 is MNHEY and CDR2 is SMNVEV (reference sequence). The CDR3 spans 13 residues. Trimming removed 10 bases from V and 5 bases from J; junction bases left unmatched: 8. The CDR3 DNA reads TGTGCCACCACGGGGACTAGTTTAGATACGCAGTATTTT. Amino acid sequence: CATTGTSLDTQYF.

The chain uses TRBV11-1 and TRBJ2-4; 8 nucleotides agree with TRBD1. The CDR3 loop spans 15 amino acids. Germline values: CDR1 SGHAT, CDR2 FQDESV (reference sequence). With 5 bases clipped from V and 4 bases from J, the junction kept 7 bases outside the gene matches. DNA for the CDR3: TGTGCCAGCAGCCCCCAGGGGGCGGGGAAAAACATTCAGTACTTC. Translated, it gives CASSPQGAGKNIQYF.

The chain recombines TRBV28 with TRBJ2-7, with 7 bases matching TRBD1. The trim removed 4 bases at V and 4 bases at J, leaving 7 bases unmatched. This CDR3 contains 14 residues. Germline values: CDR1 MDHEN, CDR2 SYDVKM. The CDR3: CASSWAEGAYEQYF. CDR3 bases: TGTGCCAGCAGTTGGGCAGAGGGGGCTTACGAGCAGTACTTC.

V and J are TRBV14 and TRBJ2-1, with D maybe TRBD2 (5 bases). The CDR3 is 18 amino acids. Germline V gene lookup returns CDR1 SGHDN and CDR2 FVKESK. Deletions cut 4 bases from V and 0 bases from J, with 19 bases between. Here the CDR3 DNA reads TGTGCCAGCAGCCGAAGCGGCGTGGGCTTGGGCTCCTACAATGAGCAGTTCTTC. This encodes CASSRSGVGLGSYNEQFF.

This chain connects TRBV5-4 to TRBJ2-1, with D possibly being TRBD2 (6 bases). Germline V gives CDR1 SGHNT, CDR2 YYREEE (reference sequence). CDR3 length equals 17 residues. Trimming cost V 0 bases and J 4 bases, with 17 bases left between them. CDR3 region: CASSLAAGTRTYNEQFF. CDR3 DNA sequence: TGTGCCAGCAGCTTGGCGGCGGGGACGAGAACTTACAATGAGCAGTTCTTC.

The gene calls are TRBV29-1 and TRBJ2-1; TRBD1 matches 8 bases. The CDR3 consists of 16 residues. Per the germline V gene, CDR1 is SQVTM and CDR2 is ANQGSEA. V lost 6 bases to trimming and J lost 6 bases; unmatched junction nucleotides: 16. Here the CDR3 DNA reads TGCAGCGTCGCAGACAGGGGCCCCCGGGCTGTCAATGAGCAGTTCTTC. It is translated as CSVADRGPRAVNEQFF.

CDR3 residues: CASSVVAGGQDTQYF. CDR3 nucleotide sequence: TGTGCCAGCAGCGTAGTAGCGGGAGGGCAAGATACGCAGTATTTT. The chain joins TRBV9 to TRBJ2-3; 11 nucleotides align to TRBD2. This CDR3 has 15 residues. Germline assignment: CDR1 SGDLS and CDR2 YYNGEE. J was trimmed by 5 bases and V by 0 bases; bases with no gene match: 2. The complete variable domain, with remaining parts taken from reference TRBV9 and TRBJ2-3, reads DSGVTQTPKHLITATGQRVTLRCSPRSGDLSVYWYQQSLDQGLQFLIQYYNGEERAKGNILERFSAQQFPDLHSELNLSSLELGDSALYFCASSVVAGGQDTQYFGPGTRLTVL.

This chain's CDR3 is CASGAILGQTTGELFF. The DNA of the CDR3 is TGTGCCAGCGGGGCGATACTGGGACAGACCACCGGGGAGCTGTTTTTT. The chain is built from TRBV21-1 and TRBJ2-2; the table assigns TRBD1, which was not confirmed against the DNA. TRBV21-1 is flagged as a pseudogene. CDR3 size: 16 residues.

This clone was counted a single time. In DNA form, the CDR3 reads TGTGCCAGCAGCAACCAGGGATATACTGAAGCTTTCTTT. Translated, it gives CASSNQGYTEAFF. The chain has TRBV5-6 and TRBJ1-1; a possible D gene is TRBD1 (5 bases). The CDR3 length is 13 residues. V was pared by 4 bases and J by 5 bases, with 12 bases between. Germline CDR1 reads SGHDT; CDR2 reads YYEEEE.

The V call is TRBV10-3, the J call TRBJ2-1, with D maybe TRBD2 (6 bases). Germline V lookup: CDR1 ENHRY, CDR2 SYGVKD. V gave up 0 bases and J gave up 16 bases, with 16 bases separating them. The CDR3 length is 13 residues. CDR3 in DNA: TGTGCCATCAGTGAGTCGTTGCGGGATAGGGGCTTCTTC. Protein: CAISESLRDRGFF.

The chain employs TRBV28 and TRBJ1-1; tentative D call: TRBD1 (5 bases). Trimming shortened V by 7 bases and J by 3 bases, and 12 bases separated the two germline ends. CDR3 length: 13 amino acids. From germline, CDR1 is MDHEN and CDR2 SYDVKM. The CDR3 DNA follows: TGTGCCAGCATACCTCCAGGGTACACTGAAGCTTTCTTT. Translating gives CASIPPGYTEAFF.

This chain joins TRBV5-6 and TRBJ1-4; 8 bases fit TRBD1. After removal of 6 bases from V and 0 bases from J, the junction contained 4 bases not matched to a gene. Germline CDR1 SGHDT, CDR2 YYEEEE. The CDR3 extends over 15 amino acids. CDR3 bases: TGTGCCAGCACCTTACAGGGGGCAACTAATGAAAAACTGTTTTTT. Amino acids: CASTLQGATNEKLFF. Variable domain in full (rest from reference TRBV5-6 and TRBJ1-4): DAGVTQSPTHLIKTRGQQVTLRCSPKSGHDTVSWYQQALGQGPQFIFQYYEEEERQRGNFPDRFSGHQFPNYSSELNVNALLLGDSALYLCASTLQGATNEKLFFGSGTQLSVL.

This rearrangement joins TRBV28 to TRBJ1-3; D unclear. Germline CDR1 reads MDHEN; CDR2 reads SYDVKM. The CDR3 has 14 amino acids. Trimming cost V 6 bases and J 0 bases, with 9 bases left between them. This CDR3 reads CASREDPSGNTIYF. The CDR3, as DNA: TGTGCCAGCAGGGAGGACCCCTCTGGAAACACCATATATTTT.

Here the CDR3 DNA reads TGTGCCACCAGTGACGCAGACAGGGGTCACGAGCAGTACTTC. This sequence encodes CATSDADRGHEQYF. The chain is built from TRBV24-1 and TRBJ2-7; 8 nucleotides agree with TRBD1. V shed 4 bases and J 5 bases; nucleotides not matched to a gene: 6. The CDR3 runs to 14 residues. The germline V gene has CDR1 KGHDR and CDR2 SFDVKD.

This rearrangement joins TRBV28 to TRBJ1-4; 8 bases are shared with TRBD1. Germline V gene sequence: CDR1 MDHEN, CDR2 SYDVKM. J gave up 7 bases and V 7 bases, and 8 bases lay outside the gene matches. The CDR3 consists of 14 residues. Here the CDR3 reads CASNAQGVGEKLFF. The CDR3, as DNA: TGTGCCAGCAACGCACAGGGGGTGGGTGAAAAACTGTTTTTT.

This clone showed up just once. The J gene is TRBJ2-1, the V gene TRBV4-1, with D possibly matching TRBD2 (5 bases). This CDR3 contains 16 residues. Germline values: CDR1 MGHRA, CDR2 YSYEKL. Trimming shortened V by 0 bases and J by 3 bases, and 12 bases separated the two germline ends. The CDR3 spells CASSQDMQRRYNEQFF. For the CDR3, the DNA is TGCGCCAGCAGCCAAGATATGCAGCGGCGCTACAATGAGCAGTTCTTC.